The next 8 T cell receptor beta chains were all read from a single sample in a study of blood T cell repertoires in COVID-19. The assay was immunoSEQ multiplex PCR, and TCRdb's table has in-frame clones only and misses some. The sample lists 140,000 or so clones, 88% seen once, with 10% in the top ten. What was sequenced was peripheral blood. These receptors all come from a man aged 55 to 70 with active or convalescent COVID-19.

The rearrangement uses TRBV5-1 and TRBJ1-4, with D perhaps TRBD1 (5 bases). Trimming cost V 2 bases and J 2 bases, with 7 bases left between them. Germline CDR1 SGHRS, CDR2 YFSETQ. The CDR3 covers 14 residues. CDR3 residues: CASSFAGTNEKLFF. CDR3 DNA: TGCGCCAGCAGCTTCGCAGGGACTAATGAAAAACTGTTTTTT.

This clone showed up just once. The chain has TRBV6-5 and TRBJ2-6; unclear D gene. The CDR3 extends over 15 amino acids. V was trimmed by 2 bases and J by 0 bases, leaving 5 bases between them. Germline V CDR1 and CDR2: MNHEY, SVGAGI. The CDR3 sequence is CASSYDNSGANVLTF. The CDR3 nucleotides are TGTGCCAGCAGTTACGACAACTCTGGGGCCAACGTCCTGACTTTC.

This sequence joins TRBV11-2 and TRBJ1-1, with D possibly being TRBD1 (5 bases). In germline, CDR1 is SGHAT, CDR2 FQNNGV. The CDR3 loop spans 16 amino acids. V lost 5 bases, J lost 1 base, and 17 bases lay in between. CDR3 region: CASSSKRQRGNTEAFF. Here the CDR3 DNA reads TGTGCCAGCAGCAGCAAGCGACAGCGAGGGAACACTGAAGCTTTCTTT.

The V gene is TRBV5-1, the J gene TRBJ2-1, with TRBD2 matching over 7 bases. The germline gives CDR1 SGHRS, CDR2 YFSETQ. The CDR3 runs to 14 residues. Trimming took 1 base from V and 5 from J; bases not matched to a gene: 3. This chain's CDR3 is CASSLSLANNEQFF. CDR3 bases: TGCGCCAGCAGCTTGTCACTAGCGAACAATGAGCAGTTCTTC.

The genes are TRBV6-6 and TRBJ2-3; D gene ambiguous. Trimming removed 2 bases at V and 4 bases at J, with 7 bases between. This CDR3 region has 13 residues. The germline CDR1 and CDR2 sequences are MNHNY and SVGAGI (reference sequence). The CDR3 loop reads CASSYGPADTQYF. In DNA, the CDR3 is TGTGCCAGCAGTTACGGTCCGGCAGATACGCAGTATTTT.

The rearrangement joins TRBV7-9 to TRBJ2-5, with 7 bases lining up with TRBD2. This CDR3 region has 15 residues. V lost 5 bases to trimming and J lost 1 base; unmatched junction nucleotides: 7. Germline V gene data show CDR1 as SEHNR and CDR2 as FQNEAQ (reference sequence). CDR3 nucleotide sequence: TGTGCCAGCAGCCGAGTGGGCGGGAGCCAAGAGACCCAGTACTTC. It is translated as CASSRVGGSQETQYF. Full variable domain (rest looked up from reference TRBV7-9 and TRBJ2-5): DTGVSQNPRHKITKRGQNVTFRCDPISEHNRLYWYRQTLGQGPEFLTYFQNEAQLEKSRLLSDRFSAERPKGSFSTLEIQRTEQGDSAMYLCASSRVGGSQETQYFGPGTRLLVL.

This clone was observed a single time. The chain recombines TRBV7-2 with TRBJ2-7, with a tentative D call TRBD2 (6 bases). Trimming left V 7 bases short and J 3 bases short, with 22 bases between. CDR1 is SGHTA and CDR2 is FQGNSA in the germline V gene. The CDR3 totals 16 residues. The CDR3 is CASKLHPGRGNYEQYF. For the CDR3, the DNA is TGTGCCAGCAAACTCCACCCCGGGAGAGGAAACTACGAGCAGTACTTC.

V usage is TRBV7-9 and J usage is TRBJ2-3; 9 bases fit TRBD2. Per germline, CDR1 SEHNR and CDR2 FQNEAQ (reference sequence). The V gene end was trimmed by 5 bases and the J gene end by 5 bases; junction bases not matched to a gene: 11. The CDR3 is made up of 16 amino acids. CDR3 loop: CASSVLTSGGEDTQYF. The CDR3 DNA reads as TGTGCCAGCAGCGTTCTGACTAGCGGTGGAGAAGATACGCAGTATTTT. Complete variable domain (other parts from reference TRBV7-9 and TRBJ2-3): DTGVSQNPRHKITKRGQNVTFRCDPISEHNRLYWYRQTLGQGPEFLTYFQNEAQLEKSRLLSDRFSAERPKGSFSTLEIQRTEQGDSAMYLCASSVLTSGGEDTQYFGPGTRLTVL.